This TCR beta chain is from a study of T cell responses to AZD1222 COVID-19 vaccine (dated by TCRdb to the early 2020s). Broadly, across the study: TCR sequencing was performed for fewer than 250 trial participants, of whom about 210 were given two doses of AZD1222 and about 25 were given two doses of MenACWY control vaccine. Enrollment into the trials was organized by age into subgroups of 18-55, 56-69 and 70-plus years, and those subgroups contained roughly 150, 30 and 60 TCR-sequenced participants, respectively.

A single count supports this clone. This clone's antigen is unknown. No much larger clone is present one base from it, and per-base qualities are unavailable. V gives up 7 bases and J gives up 4 bases, and the segment between their germline ends measures 11 bases. Looking up the germline V gene yields CDR1 SGHTA and CDR2 FQGTGA. From its cysteine to its phenylalanine, the CDR3 spans 14 amino acids. CDR3 DNA only is kept here, 42 bases in frame from base 1. The sample's time point label, decoded: about 28 days (+/-7) after the second vaccine dose. AZD1222 recipients with second doses at about 4 weeks or about 12 weeks were pooled, because spike-specific TCR depth and breadth did not differ between schedules. Samples from vaccinated people were obtained from the UK trials COV001 and COV002, which included a single-blind randomized controlled phase 2/3 trial of AZD1222 (ChAdOx1 nCoV-19) in healthy adults. For TCRbeta chain sequencing, PBMC samples were collected from trial participants at day 0 and at day 28 after the second dose.

The CDR3 regions of human TCRbeta chains were subjected to immunosequencing. Under the source paper's analysis protocol: Repertoire TCRs were matched against a reference library of SARS-CoV-2-specific TCRs generated with the MIRA antigen-specificity platform. Breadth meant the fraction of unique TCRs that were SARS-CoV-2-associated, whereas depth meant the fraction of total T cells that were SARS-CoV-2-associated. Each spike-specific TCR was assigned to its reactive spike region and to a CD4 or CD8 class using the MIRA data. Log10-transformed breadth and depth values were compared by one-way ANOVA with Sidak's multiple comparisons tests. TCRdb provides this immuneACCESS table in a form limited to in-frame rearrangements. Some clones are lacking; in checked studies, under half of them reflect an unresolved V gene, and why the rest are absent is not known. V, J and clone size are those of that table, while D and trimming were read from the DNA. Recorded for this sample are tens of thousands of clones; approximately 90% of them occurred a single time. The leading ten clones occupy 28% of the sample.

The research as a whole found: Nearly half of unique spike-specific TCRs reportedly recognized epitopes outside regions mutated in the B.1.351 and B.1.1.7 variants. In the small 56-69-year group, the increase in depth fell short of significance, most likely because of low power. Participants were mostly white British, with more females than males. The authors suggested clonal diversity may have been underestimated. Because no day 14 peak-response samples were available, the repertoires could be characterized only after the peak T cell response. CD4 TCRs associated with the vaccine covered the entire spike protein, and the dominant responses were in regions 160-218 and 743-854. After two AZD1222 doses, spike-specific TCR breadth and depth were significantly higher than at day 0 and than in MenACWY recipients. Only five to seven AZD1222 recipients were SARS-CoV-2 seropositive at baseline, limiting conclusions about previously exposed vaccinees.

The rearranged chain carries TRBV7-3 and TRBJ2-6; the D assignment is uncertain and may be TRBD1 or TRBD2, with 5 bases supporting each. Sequences were derived from peripheral blood, sampled 28 days after the second AZD1222 dose. The origin of this receptor is an adult who received the AZD1222 COVID-19 vaccine. The DNA is as follows: TGTGCCAGCACCCCTGGGGACGGGGCCAACGTCCTGACTTTC. Its translation is CASTPGDGANVLTF.